What follows are 24 T cell receptor beta chains derived from one specimen sequenced in a study of graft-versus-host responses after intestinal transplantation (dated by TCRdb to the early 2020s). Their cognate antigens are unknown. The library was built by means of the immunoSEQ multiplex PCR assay. Sourced from immuneACCESS, this table was stored by TCRdb with only in-frame sequences that have V and J called. A share of the clones is absent; for the studies checked, an unresolved V gene accounts for under half, and the remainder has no known explanation. The sample table contains 93,000 or so clones; only one count was recorded for over 85% of them. The ten most abundant clones make up less than 1.5% of the sample. The time point label, read with the paper, signifies: cells obtained before transplantation from donor or recipient. The sample was unstimulated CD8+ T cells sorted from spleen or lymph node cells, taken before intestinal transplant. Every receptor here comes from a human donor who received an intestinal transplant.

V gene TRBV2 combines with J gene TRBJ2-7, with TRBD2 as a possible D gene (6 bases). Trimming took off 1 base at V and 3 bases at J, with 19 bases between the two ends. Germline V gene sequence: CDR1 SNHLY, CDR2 FYNNEI. The CDR3 totals 17 residues. CDR3 in amino acids: CASSEELTQRVVYEQYF. The CDR3 nucleotides read TGTGCCAGCAGTGAAGAGTTAACTCAGCGGGTGGTCTACGAGCAGTACTTC.

J is TRBJ2-7 and V is TRBV15; TRBD1 agrees at 10 bases. The CDR3 contains 14 residues. Per the germline V gene, CDR1 is LNHNV and CDR2 is YYDKDF (reference sequence). The J segment lost 4 bases and the V segment lost 6 bases, leaving 6 bases of the junction unmatched. This CDR3 is CATRSDRGLYEQYF. The CDR3 DNA follows: TGTGCCACCAGAAGCGACAGGGGGCTATACGAGCAGTACTTC.

The V and J genes are TRBV13 and TRBJ2-7; TRBD1 matches at 8 bases. V lost 0 bases and J lost 6; bases outside the gene matches: 7. CDR1 is PRHDT and CDR2 is FYEKMQ in the germline V gene (reference sequence). This CDR3 region has 15 residues. CDR3 in DNA: TGTGCCAGCAGCTTAGGCGGGACAGGCCGAGTCGAGCAGTACTTC. It is translated as CASSLGGTGRVEQYF.

The rearrangement links TRBV19 to TRBJ1-3; D is undetermined. CDR3 size: 11 residues. The V gene lost 8 bases and the J gene lost 4 bases, with 6 bases spanning the gap. Per germline, CDR1 LNHDA and CDR2 SQIVND (reference sequence). Here the CDR3 DNA reads TGTGCCAGTCTGAGCGGAAACACCATATATTTT. It is translated as CASLSGNTIYF.

The chain joins TRBV2 to TRBJ2-2; 10 bases fit TRBD2. This CDR3 has 15 amino acids. The germline CDR1 and CDR2 sequences are SNHLY and FYNNEI. Trimming removed 8 bases from V and 7 bases from J; junction bases left unmatched: 10. Written as DNA, the CDR3 is TGTGCCAGCTTCAGCGGGGGGGGTCATATCGGGGAGCTGTTTTTT. Its protein product is CASFSGGGHIGELFF.

This sequence joins TRBV27 and TRBJ1-5; D is perhaps TRBD1 (5 bases). Germline CDR1 MNHEY, CDR2 SMNVEV (reference sequence). The CDR3 is made up of 13 amino acids. V was shortened by 3 bases and J by 5 bases, with 8 bases between the two germline ends. The CDR3 loop is CASSFAGDQPQHF. The CDR3 DNA reads TGTGCCAGCAGTTTTGCGGGGGATCAGCCCCAGCATTTT.

The rearrangement uses TRBV7-2 and TRBJ1-1, with D perhaps TRBD1 (5 bases). CDR3 length: 14 residues. Germline V gives CDR1 SGHTA, CDR2 FQGNSA. V dropped 2 bases and J dropped 2 bases, with 9 bases sitting between them. CDR3 nucleotide sequence: TGTGCCAGCAGCTTACTCCAGGGTAACACTGAAGCTTTCTTT. It specifies CASSLLQGNTEAFF.

This chain links TRBV19 with TRBJ1-5; D not resolved. Trimming pared 3 bases from V and 5 bases from J, leaving 11 bases between. CDR3 length equals 14 residues. Per germline, CDR1 LNHDA and CDR2 SQIVND (reference sequence). CDR3 protein: CASSMEDFYQPQHF. In DNA form, the CDR3 reads TGTGCCAGTAGTATGGAGGACTTTTATCAGCCCCAGCATTTT.

The genes are TRBV10-2 and TRBJ2-5; D is unresolved. V was pared by 8 bases and J by 4 bases, with 8 bases between. The CDR3 is made up of 11 amino acids. Germline V gene sequence: CDR1 WSHSY, CDR2 SAAADI. The CDR3 protein is CASGPRETQYF. The DNA of the CDR3 is TGCGCCAGCGGGCCCAGAGAGACCCAGTACTTC.

This rearrangement joins TRBV27 to TRBJ1-1; D is possibly TRBD1 (6 bases). This CDR3 is 16 amino acids long. Germline V gene sequence: CDR1 MNHEY, CDR2 SMNVEV (reference sequence). V lost 5 bases to trimming and J lost 0 bases, with 16 bases between them. CDR3 DNA sequence: TGTGCCAGCAGTCTAAAGGGGGGCGAATTGAACACTGAAGCTTTCTTT. Its protein product is CASSLKGGELNTEAFF.

V gene TRBV14 combines with J gene TRBJ2-7, with D possibly being TRBD1 or TRBD2 (6 bases each). The CDR3 is made up of 14 amino acids. Germline lookup yields CDR1 SGHDN and CDR2 FVKESK. Between the trimmed V and J ends, which lost 6 bases and 1 base, there was a span of 13 bases. The CDR3 protein is CASSHLGGSYEQYF. In nucleotides, the CDR3 is TGTGCCAGCAGTCACTTAGGGGGGTCCTACGAGCAGTACTTC.

V is TRBV11-2 and J is TRBJ1-1; D possibly corresponds to TRBD1 (6 bases). This CDR3 has 15 residues. The ends were cut back, 5 bases at V and 5 bases at J, with 18 bases in the middle. Germline V gene lookup returns CDR1 SGHAT and CDR2 FQNNGV. This CDR3 is CASSRSRDMGTEAFF. DNA for the CDR3: TGTGCCAGCAGCCGGTCCCGGGACATGGGGACTGAAGCTTTCTTT.

This clone has just one count. DNA for the CDR3: TGTGCCAGCAGTGAAACACCTTCCTACGAGCAGTACTTC. Translated, it gives CASSETPSYEQYF. V usage is TRBV2 and J usage is TRBJ2-7, with no clear D. Germline-derived CDR1 and CDR2 are SNHLY and FYNNEI. V lost 2 bases, J lost 1 base, and 6 bases lay in between. CDR3 length: 13 residues.

A single count supports this clone. The chain employs TRBV27 and TRBJ1-5, with no clear D. CDR1 and CDR2 from the germline V gene are MNHEY and SMNVEV (reference sequence). CDR3 length: 15 amino acids. Trimming left V 5 bases short and J 0 bases short, with 11 bases between. CDR3 in DNA: TGTGCCAGCAGTGTGTCGGGGTATAGCAATCAGCCCCAGCATTTT. Protein: CASSVSGYSNQPQHF.

The chain employs TRBV30 and TRBJ2-7; weak D call: TRBD1 (7 bases). Germline CDR1 GTSNPN, CDR2 SVGIG (reference sequence). The CDR3 runs to 13 residues. Trimming removed 2 bases from V and 6 bases from J, with 14 bases in between. CDR3 sequence (DNA): TGTGCCTGGAGTCTGGAGGGGGCAGGCGAGCAGTACTTC. Protein: CAWSLEGAGEQYF.

The CDR3 protein is CASSQDRGHEQYF. CDR3 DNA: TGCGCCAGCAGCCAAGATAGGGGTCACGAGCAGTACTTC. The V call is TRBV4-1, the J call TRBJ2-7; perhaps TRBD1 as D (5 bases). Germline V gene lookup returns CDR1 MGHRA and CDR2 YSYEKL. The CDR3 length is 13 residues. Trimming cost V 0 bases and J 5 bases, with 8 bases left between them.

The chain employs TRBV6-5 and TRBJ2-1; 7 positions match TRBD2. The junction had 2 bases not matched to a gene; V was cut back by 3 bases and J by 0 bases. This CDR3 has 15 residues. From germline, CDR1 is MNHEY and CDR2 SVGAGI. CDR3 DNA sequence: TGTGCCAGCAGTTATGGCGGGAGCTCCTACAATGAGCAGTTCTTC. The encoded protein is CASSYGGSSYNEQFF.

The chain employs TRBV5-4 and TRBJ1-3; 7 bases are shared with TRBD1. This CDR3 is 15 amino acids long. CDR1 is SGHNT, CDR2 YYREEE, per germline (reference sequence). Unmatched junction bases numbered 4, after V lost 4 bases and J lost 0 bases. CDR3 sequence reads: CASSKRGHSGNTIYF. The CDR3 DNA follows: TGTGCCAGCAGCAAGAGGGGGCACTCTGGAAACACCATATATTTT. The full variable domain, with the rest looked up from reference TRBV5-4 and TRBJ1-3, is ETGVTQSPTHLIKTRGQQVTLRCSSQSGHNTVSWYQQALGQGPQFIFQYYREEENGRGNFPPRFSGLQFPNYSSELNVNALELDDSALYLCASSKRGHSGNTIYFGEGSWLTVV.

The chain couples TRBV29-1 to TRBJ2-1; a possible D gene is TRBD1 (6 bases). CDR3 length: 12 residues. The germline gives CDR1 SQVTM, CDR2 ANQGSEA. The V and J ends lost 5 bases and 6 bases respectively, with 11 bases between them. The CDR3: CSVSLRGNEQFF. The CDR3 coding sequence is TGCAGCGTTTCACTCAGGGGCAATGAGCAGTTCTTC.

The chain couples TRBV5-1 to TRBJ1-2; no clear D. The CDR3 loop spans 14 amino acids. The germline V gene has CDR1 SGHRS and CDR2 YFSETQ. The V end was cut by 2 bases, the J end by 3 bases, with 11 bases between. CDR3 DNA: TGCGCCAGCAGCTTCCGGACGTATGACTATGGCTACACCTTC. As protein: CASSFRTYDYGYTF.

V is TRBV5-6 and J is TRBJ2-7; no reliable D call. Per the germline V gene, CDR1 is SGHDT and CDR2 is YYEEEE. This CDR3 has 11 amino acids. V shed 0 bases and J shed 4 bases, with 2 bases lying between them. In DNA form, the CDR3 reads TGTGCCAGCAGCTTGGCTTACGAGCAGTACTTC. It specifies CASSLAYEQYF.

V and J are TRBV7-2 and TRBJ1-1, with no clear D. Germline V gives CDR1 SGHTA, CDR2 FQGNSA. This CDR3 region has 11 residues. V lost 7 bases, J lost 4 bases, and 7 bases lay in between. CDR3 DNA sequence: TGTGCCAGCACCCTGGGCACTGAAGCTTTCTTT. This encodes CASTLGTEAFF. Variable domain in full (rest from reference TRBV7-2 and TRBJ1-1): GAGVSQSPSNKVTEKGKDVELRCDPISGHTALYWYRQSLGQGLEFLIYFQGNSAPDKSGLPSDRFSAERTGGSVSTLTIQRTQQEDSAVYLCASTLGTEAFFGQGTRLTVV.

This chain connects TRBV29-1 to TRBJ2-1; possibly TRBD2 for D (5 bases). Deletions cut 3 bases from V and 7 bases from J, with 13 bases between. Looked up from germline, CDR1 is SQVTM and CDR2 is ANQGSEA. The CDR3 runs 13 residues. For the CDR3, the DNA is TGCAGCGTTGAGATAGCGACTTCTAATGAGCAGTTCTTC. Translating gives CSVEIATSNEQFF.

The chain joins TRBV7-9 to TRBJ1-1, with 7 bases identical to TRBD1. The V gene end was trimmed by 5 bases and the J gene end by 2 bases; junction bases not matched to a gene: 11. Germline V gene lookup returns CDR1 SEHNR and CDR2 FQNEAQ (reference sequence). CDR3 size: 16 residues. DNA of the CDR3: TGTGCCAGCAGCCCAATAACGGGACAGTTCAACACTGAAGCTTTCTTT. Protein product: CASSPITGQFNTEAFF.